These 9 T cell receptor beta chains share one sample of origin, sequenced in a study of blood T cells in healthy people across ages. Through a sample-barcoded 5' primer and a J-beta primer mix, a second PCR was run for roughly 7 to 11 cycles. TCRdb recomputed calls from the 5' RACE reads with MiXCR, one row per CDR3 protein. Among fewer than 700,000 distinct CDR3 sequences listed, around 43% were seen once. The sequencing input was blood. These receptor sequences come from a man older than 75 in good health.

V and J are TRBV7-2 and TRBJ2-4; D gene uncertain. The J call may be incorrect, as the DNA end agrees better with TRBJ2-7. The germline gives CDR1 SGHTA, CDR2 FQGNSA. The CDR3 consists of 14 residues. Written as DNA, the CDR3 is TGTGCCAGCAGCGTAGACCAAGCCCCGCGCGAGCAGTACTTC. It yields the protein CASSVDQAPREQYF.

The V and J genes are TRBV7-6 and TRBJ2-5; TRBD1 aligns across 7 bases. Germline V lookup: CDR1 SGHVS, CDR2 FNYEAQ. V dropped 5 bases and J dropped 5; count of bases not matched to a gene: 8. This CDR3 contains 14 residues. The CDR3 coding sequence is TGTGCCAGCAGCGGATACAGGGGTCGGGAGACCCAGTACTTC. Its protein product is CASSGYRGRETQYF. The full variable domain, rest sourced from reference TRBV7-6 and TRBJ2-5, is GAGVSQSPRYKVTKRGQDVALRCDPISGHVSLYWYRQALGQGPEFLTYFNYEAQQDKSGLPNDRFSAERPEGSISTLTIQRTEQRDSAMYRCASSGYRGRETQYFGPGTRLLVL.

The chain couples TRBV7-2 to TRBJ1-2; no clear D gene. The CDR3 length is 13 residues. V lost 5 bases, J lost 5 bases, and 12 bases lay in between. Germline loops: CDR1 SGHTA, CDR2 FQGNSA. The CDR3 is CASSPQMGYGYTF. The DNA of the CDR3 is TGTGCCAGCAGCCCCCAGATGGGGTATGGCTACACCTTC.

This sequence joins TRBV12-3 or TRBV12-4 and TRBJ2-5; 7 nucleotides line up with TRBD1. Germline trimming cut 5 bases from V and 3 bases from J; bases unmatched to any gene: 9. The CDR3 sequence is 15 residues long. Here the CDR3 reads CASSLTRGTKETQYF. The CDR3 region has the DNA TGTGCCAGCAGTCTTACCAGGGGGACGAAAGAGACCCAGTACTTC.

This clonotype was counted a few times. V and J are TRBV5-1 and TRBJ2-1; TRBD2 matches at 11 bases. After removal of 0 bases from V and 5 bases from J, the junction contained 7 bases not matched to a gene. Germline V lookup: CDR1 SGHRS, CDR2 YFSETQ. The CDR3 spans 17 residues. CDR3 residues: CASSLVPLAGGDNEQFF. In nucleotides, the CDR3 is TGCGCCAGCAGCTTGGTACCGTTAGCGGGAGGGGACAATGAGCAGTTCTTC.

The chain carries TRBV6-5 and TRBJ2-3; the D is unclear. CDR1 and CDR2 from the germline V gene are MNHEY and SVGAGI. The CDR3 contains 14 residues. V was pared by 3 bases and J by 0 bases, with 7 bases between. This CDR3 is CASSYYASTDTQYF. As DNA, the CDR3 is TGTGCCAGCAGTTATTATGCTAGCACAGATACGCAGTATTTT.

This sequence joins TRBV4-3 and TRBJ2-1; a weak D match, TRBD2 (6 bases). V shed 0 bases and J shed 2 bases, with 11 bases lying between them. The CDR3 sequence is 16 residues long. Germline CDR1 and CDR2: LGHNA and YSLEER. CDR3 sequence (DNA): TGCGCCAGCAGCCAAGACCCCCGGGGGACCTACAATGAGCAGTTCTTC. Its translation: CASSQDPRGTYNEQFF.

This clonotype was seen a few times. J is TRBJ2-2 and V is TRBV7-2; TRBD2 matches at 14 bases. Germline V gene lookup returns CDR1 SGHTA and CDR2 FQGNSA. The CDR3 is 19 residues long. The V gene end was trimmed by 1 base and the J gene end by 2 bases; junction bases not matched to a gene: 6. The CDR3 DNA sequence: TGTGCCAGCAGCTTAGTTAAGACTAGCGGGAGGGCCAACACCGGGGAGCTGTTTTTT. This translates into CASSLVKTSGRANTGELFF.

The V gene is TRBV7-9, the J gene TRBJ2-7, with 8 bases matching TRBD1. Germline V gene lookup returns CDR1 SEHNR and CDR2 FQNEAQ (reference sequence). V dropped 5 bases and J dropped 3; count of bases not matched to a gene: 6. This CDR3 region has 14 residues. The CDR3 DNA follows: TGTGCCAGCAGCCAGGGACAGGACTTCTACGAGCAGTACTTC. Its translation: CASSQGQDFYEQYF.